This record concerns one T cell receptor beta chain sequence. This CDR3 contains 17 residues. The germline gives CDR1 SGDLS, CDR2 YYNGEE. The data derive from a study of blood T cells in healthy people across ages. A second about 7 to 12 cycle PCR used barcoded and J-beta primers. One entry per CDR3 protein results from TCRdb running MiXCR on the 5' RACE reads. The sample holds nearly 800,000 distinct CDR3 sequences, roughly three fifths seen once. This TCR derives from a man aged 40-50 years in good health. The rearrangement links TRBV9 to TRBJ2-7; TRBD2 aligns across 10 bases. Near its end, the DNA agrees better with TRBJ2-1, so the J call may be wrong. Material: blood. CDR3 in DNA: TGTGCCAGCAGCGTAGCTGGGAGCGGACTAGCGGACAATGAGCAGTTCTTC. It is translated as CASSVAGSGLADNEQFF.